This is a list of T cell receptor beta chains from one sample in a study of cytomegalovirus exposure and HLA in healthy donors. Assay used: immunoSEQ multiplex PCR; TCRdb lists only in-frame clones, some missing. In the table there are about 110,000 clones, about 59% of which are singletons. Sequenced material: PBMCs. Receptors originate from a young man in good health and CMV-seropositive. Each CDR3 is given with its conserved first and last residue. The size entry is marked missing in some rows and otherwise reads once, few, many or a size class.

v_gene	j_gene	abundance	CDR3aa
TRBV11-2	TRBJ2-7	NA	CASSRQGYEQYF
TRBV9	TRBJ2-1	few	CASSVQGGYNEQFF
TRBV5-6	TRBJ2-3	NA	CASKITQGARTDTQYF
TRBV7-7	TRBJ2-5	NA	CASSLQLASEQYF
TRBV5-1	TRBJ1-1	NA	CASRWSTGGDTEAFF
TRBV4-1	TRBJ1-1	NA	CASSQVDRTNTEAFF
TRBV7-8	TRBJ2-1	few	CASSLIGQDYNEQFF
TRBV6-1	TRBJ2-7	NA	CASSAHRLAASYEQYF
TRBV6-5	TRBJ1-4	few	CASARDQGIGEKLFF
TRBV2	TRBJ2-7	NA	CASSESRLWEQYF
TRBV11-2	TRBJ2-7	NA	CASSPRHTASEQYF
TRBV6-1	TRBJ1-1	NA	CASRVGGADTEAFF
TRBV7-9	TRBJ2-1	few	CASSSPGYSYNEQFF
TRBV27	TRBJ1-2	NA	CASSKQGFNYGYTF
TRBV7-9	TRBJ1-4	NA	CASSLGGGDEKLFF
TRBV11-2	TRBJ1-1	few	CASSSDLNTEAFF
TRBV5-6	TRBJ1-1	NA	CASSLGVRGRETEAFF
TRBV5-4	TRBJ2-3	once	CASSFGTASTDTQYF
TRBV5-1	TRBJ2-5	NA	CASSLVGQGVTETQYF
TRBV11-3	TRBJ1-1	once	CASTTSDRGRSTEAFF
TRBV7-9	TRBJ1-5	NA	CASSLGYNQPQHF
TRBV5-1	TRBJ1-1	few	CASREGMNTEAFF
TRBV4-2	TRBJ2-1	NA	CASSQGGGSYNEQFF
TRBV13	TRBJ2-4	NA	CASSSAGSGGTKNIQYF
TRBV7-8	TRBJ1-1	NA	CASSYREGNTEAFF
TRBV19	TRBJ1-1	once	CASSIVGQPTEAFF
TRBV9	TRBJ2-7	few	CASSVGADGEQYF
TRBV5-1	TRBJ1-2	NA	CASSLSADRVNYGYTF
TRBV13	TRBJ2-3	NA	CASSPKGTSGGAQYF
TRBV27	TRBJ2-3	few	CASRVAGGPSDTQYF
TRBV11-2	TRBJ1-2	NA	CASSTSPASYTF
TRBV7-9	TRBJ1-4	NA	CASSSGGGKLFF
TRBV5-1	TRBJ2-1	NA	CASSLEQATYNEQFF
TRBV30	TRBJ1-5	NA	CAWSVGGVQPQHF
TRBV10-2	TRBJ2-3	NA	CASSVQGGADTQYF
TRBV5-1	TRBJ2-3	NA	CASSLEGGHTDTQYF
TRBV5-6	TRBJ2-5	few	CASSWISGEETQYF
TRBV18	TRBJ2-3	NA	CASSPLAGGADTQYF
TRBV7-9	TRBJ1-4	NA	CASSDRQINEKLFF
TRBV7-2	TRBJ2-5	NA	CASSLGAGETQYF
TRBV5-4	TRBJ2-4	NA	CASSFGDRGIKNIQYF
TRBV5-6	TRBJ2-3	NA	CASSFDRDNTDTQYF
TRBV11-2	TRBJ2-7	NA	CASSLALDWEQYF
TRBV6-5	TRBJ1-4	NA	CASRGPGIHEKLFF
TRBV5-1	TRBJ2-7	NA	CASQRDTFSYEQYF
TRBV19	TRBJ1-1	NA	CASCSGGGNTEAFF
TRBV5-1	TRBJ2-3	NA	CASSLEGGQMGDTQYF
TRBV19	TRBJ1-1	once	CASSNPTVNTEAFF
TRBV11-2	TRBJ2-3	NA	CASSSTLGGTDTQYF
TRBV18	TRBJ2-7	few	CASSPGGAQSYEQYF
TRBV19	TRBJ2-2	NA	CASIPGGTGDAGELFF
TRBV29-1	TRBJ1-2	few	CSVGALDRLANYGYTF
TRBV14	TRBJ2-3	NA	CASSTGSGDTQYF
TRBV7-3	TRBJ2-2	NA	CASSSSPPGELFF
TRBV6-5	NA	NA	CASSEGQGVSYEQYF
TRBV21-1	TRBJ2-7	few	CASSKGGLSGGARGEQYF
TRBV2	TRBJ2-1	NA	CASSEWGTSGVNEQFF
TRBV6-6	TRBJ1-1	NA	CASSSRQGEAFF
TRBV13	TRBJ1-2	few	CASSLDRANYGYTF
TRBV27	TRBJ1-2	NA	CASSLSETGVGGGYTF